What follows are 20 T cell receptor beta chains derived from one specimen sequenced in a study of shared clonotypes between healthy human individuals. Sequenced by immunoSEQ multiplex PCR; TCRdb stores in-frame clones only, minus some. Of roughly 2 million clones in the sample, over 85% were seen once. Material for sequencing was naive CD4+ T cells sorted from blood. Subset noted: CD45RA+ positively selected. The receptors originated from a young man in good health.

The chain has TRBV6-5 and TRBJ1-1; 8 nucleotides align to TRBD1. The germline V gene has CDR1 MNHEY and CDR2 SVGAGI. This CDR3 comprises 13 residues. Trimming at V came to 6 bases and at J to 9 bases, leaving 9 bases not matched to a gene. The CDR3 sequence is CASSSRQGRQAFF. The CDR3 nucleotides read TGTGCCAGCAGCTCCCGACAGGGGCGTCAAGCTTTCTTT.

This chain joins TRBV29-1 and TRBJ2-1; perhaps TRBD1 as D (6 bases). V was clipped by 2 bases and J by 10 bases, with 12 bases between them. The CDR3 is 12 amino acids. CDR1 SQVTM and CDR2 ANQGSEA come from the germline V gene. The CDR3 reads CSVENRTGEQFF. The CDR3 nucleotides read TGCAGCGTTGAAAACCGTACAGGGGAGCAGTTCTTC.

The genes are TRBV20-1 and TRBJ2-7; D unresolved. Germline assignment: CDR1 DFQATT and CDR2 SNEGSKA (reference sequence). V gave up 6 bases and J gave up 4 bases, with 7 bases separating them. There are 10 residues in the CDR3. The CDR3 reads CSALKYEQYF. The CDR3 DNA is TGCAGTGCGTTAAAATACGAGCAGTACTTC.

The chain combines TRBV7-8 with TRBJ1-2; D gene uncertain. Trimming stripped 1 base from V and 8 bases from J, with 14 bases between. The CDR3 runs to 14 residues. The germline V gene has CDR1 SGHVS and CDR2 FQNEAQ. CDR3 DNA sequence: TGTGCCAGCAGCTTAGGAGGCGGGAGGGAAGGCTACACCTTC. Protein: CASSLGGGREGYTF.

This chain uses TRBV6-5 with TRBJ1-1; 7 positions match TRBD1. Per the germline V gene, CDR1 is MNHEY and CDR2 is SVGAGI. The CDR3 totals 14 residues. The trim removed 5 bases at V and 3 bases at J, leaving 6 bases unmatched. CDR3 in amino acids: CASSQGRGDTEAFF. CDR3 nucleotide sequence: TGTGCCAGCAGTCAAGGCAGGGGGGACACTGAAGCTTTCTTT.

V and J are TRBV29-1 and TRBJ2-7; D is ambiguous. V gave up 1 base and J gave up 1 base, with 5 bases separating them. In germline, CDR1 is SQVTM, CDR2 ANQGSEA. The CDR3 runs to 12 residues. The chain's CDR3 is CSVEGVSYEQYF. The DNA for the CDR3 is TGCAGCGTTGAAGGGGTTTCCTACGAGCAGTACTTC.

J is TRBJ2-6 and V is TRBV5-1; TRBD1 might be the D (5 bases). The V gene's germline CDR1 is SGHRS and CDR2 YFSETQ. The CDR3 is made up of 17 amino acids. The ends were cut back, 0 bases at V and 0 bases at J, with 10 bases in the middle. CDR3 protein: CASSLAPQASGANVLTF. Here the CDR3 DNA reads TGCGCCAGCAGCTTGGCTCCACAGGCCTCTGGGGCCAACGTCCTGACTTTC.

The rearrangement uses TRBV10-3 and TRBJ1-6; TRBD1 aligns across 7 bases. Germline V gene sequence: CDR1 ENHRY, CDR2 SYGVKD. V lost 6 bases, J lost 9 bases, and 14 bases stayed unmatched. This CDR3 is 16 amino acids long. The CDR3, as DNA: TGTGCCATCAGGGGCTTGACAGGGCTCGGTGGTTCACCCCTCCACTTT. Amino acid sequence: CAIRGLTGLGGSPLHF.

The CDR3 region is CASSPGTGGADTQYF. The CDR3 nucleotides are TGTGCCAGCAGCCCCGGGACAGGGGGTGCAGATACGCAGTATTTT. V and J are TRBV5-4 and TRBJ2-3, with 11 bases lining up with TRBD1. From germline, CDR1 is SGHNT and CDR2 YYREEE (reference sequence). The V and J ends lost 4 bases and 4 bases, in that order; junction bases with no gene match: 5. CDR3 length: 15 amino acids.

This rearrangement joins TRBV5-1 to TRBJ2-3; D is undetermined. The CDR3 spans 14 residues. CDR1 SGHRS and CDR2 YFSETQ come from the germline V gene. Between the trimmed V and J ends, which lost 2 bases and 0 bases, there was a span of 7 bases. The CDR3 spells CASSFVLSTDTQYF. The CDR3 nucleotides are TGCGCCAGCAGCTTCGTACTTAGCACAGATACGCAGTATTTT.

The chain joins TRBV11-2 to TRBJ2-1; no reliable D call. The CDR3 has 12 residues. From germline, CDR1 is SGHAT and CDR2 FQNNGV. Trimming took off 5 bases at V and 6 bases at J, with 8 bases between the two ends. This chain's CDR3 is CASSHPSNEQFF. The CDR3 coding sequence is TGTGCCAGCAGCCATCCTAGCAATGAGCAGTTCTTC. Looking up the rest from reference TRBV11-2 and TRBJ2-1 gives the full variable domain: EAGVAQSPRYKIIEKRQSVAFWCNPISGHATLYWYQQILGQGPKLLIQFQNNGVVDDSQLPKDRFSAERLKGVDSTLKIQPAKLEDSAVYLCASSHPSNEQFFGPGTRLTVL.

This chain uses TRBV4-1 with TRBJ2-5; 13 bases are a match to TRBD2. The CDR3 loop spans 19 amino acids. Unmatched junction bases numbered 16, after V lost 4 bases and J lost 5 bases. Germline-derived CDR1 and CDR2 are MGHRA and YSYEKL. CDR3 sequence reads: CASSLPKGLAGPRGETQYF. The CDR3 nucleotides are TGCGCCAGCAGCCTCCCTAAGGGACTAGCGGGGCCTAGGGGGGAGACCCAGTACTTC.

This clone was counted only a few times. The rearrangement uses TRBV2 and TRBJ1-2, with D hard to call. CDR3 size: 14 residues. CDR1 and CDR2 from the germline V gene are SNHLY and FYNNEI. Trimming removed 2 bases from V and 0 bases from J, with 7 bases in between. CDR3 nucleotide sequence: TGTGCCAGCAGTGAACAGGAAGCTAACTATGGCTACACCTTC. Its translation is CASSEQEANYGYTF.

The chain joins TRBV5-4 to TRBJ1-1, with D uncertain. The germline CDR1 and CDR2 sequences are SGHNT and YYREEE (reference sequence). The CDR3 covers 13 residues. The V and J ends lost 1 base and 1 base respectively, with 5 bases between them. CDR3 DNA sequence: TGTGCCAGCAGCTTGCCGGGGAACACTGAAGCTTTCTTT. This codes for CASSLPGNTEAFF.

The chain combines TRBV2 with TRBJ2-3; D gene unclear. CDR1 and CDR2 (germline): SNHLY, FYNNEI. CDR3 length: 13 residues. The V end lost 4 bases, the J end lost 5 bases, and 10 bases lay between the germline ends. For the CDR3, the DNA is TGTGCCAGCAGTGCTAATAGACAAGATACGCAGTATTTT. Amino acid sequence: CASSANRQDTQYF.

This clone has only one observation. The chain has TRBV28 and TRBJ1-3; D gene unclear. Per germline, CDR1 MDHEN and CDR2 SYDVKM. The CDR3 is 12 amino acids. The V end was cut by 6 bases, the J end by 3 bases, with 6 bases between. The CDR3 nucleotides are TGTGCCAGCAGCAAGAATGGAAACACCATATATTTT. Amino acid sequence: CASSKNGNTIYF.

This chain joins TRBV5-6 and TRBJ1-2, with D unresolved. Trimming cost V 0 bases and J 6 bases, with 15 bases left between them. The CDR3 extends over 15 amino acids. Germline assignment: CDR1 SGHDT and CDR2 YYEEEE. The CDR3 spells CASSLVLQPDHGYTF. The CDR3 nucleotides read TGTGCCAGCAGCTTGGTGTTGCAGCCCGACCATGGCTACACCTTC. Filled out from reference TRBV5-6 and TRBJ1-2, the complete variable domain reads DAGVTQSPTHLIKTRGQQVTLRCSPKSGHDTVSWYQQALGQGPQFIFQYYEEEERQRGNFPDRFSGHQFPNYSSELNVNALLLGDSALYLCASSLVLQPDHGYTFGSGTRLTVV.

This chain joins TRBV19 and TRBJ1-6, with 10 bases lining up with TRBD1. CDR3 size: 16 residues. CDR1 is LNHDA, CDR2 SQIVND, per germline (reference sequence). V lost 3 bases to trimming and J lost 7 bases; unmatched junction nucleotides: 6. Here the CDR3 reads CASSIPGQGENSPLHF. The DNA for the CDR3 is TGTGCCAGTAGTATCCCCGGACAGGGGGAAAATTCACCCCTCCACTTT.

This clone appeared a single time. The J gene is TRBJ2-7, the V gene TRBV10-1; 11 bases agree with TRBD2. J gave up 3 bases and V 0 bases, and 4 bases lay outside the gene matches. CDR3 length: 16 residues. Germline V gene data show CDR1 as WNHNN and CDR2 as SYGVQD (reference sequence). The CDR3 coding sequence is TGCGCCAGCAGTGAGTCAAGGCTAGCGGGAGGCTACGAGCAGTACTTC. The encoded protein is CASSESRLAGGYEQYF.

The V and J genes are TRBV21-1 and TRBJ1-2. TRBV21-1 constitutes a pseudogene. The CDR3 is made up of 15 amino acids. The CDR3 is CASSYRGSANYGYTF. CDR3 bases: TGTGCCAGCAGCTACAGAGGGTCCGCTAACTATGGCTACACCTTC.